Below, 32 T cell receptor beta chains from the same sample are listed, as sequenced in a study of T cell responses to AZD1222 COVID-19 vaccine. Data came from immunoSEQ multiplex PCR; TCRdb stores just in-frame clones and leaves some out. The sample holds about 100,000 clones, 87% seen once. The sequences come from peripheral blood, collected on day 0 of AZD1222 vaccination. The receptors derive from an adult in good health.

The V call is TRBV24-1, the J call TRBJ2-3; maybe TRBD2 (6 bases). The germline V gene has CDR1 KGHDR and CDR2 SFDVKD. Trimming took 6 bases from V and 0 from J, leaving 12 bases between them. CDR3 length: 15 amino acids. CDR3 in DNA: TGTGCCACCAGTAGGGGCGGGACTAGCACAGATACGCAGTATTTT. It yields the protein CATSRGGTSTDTQYF.

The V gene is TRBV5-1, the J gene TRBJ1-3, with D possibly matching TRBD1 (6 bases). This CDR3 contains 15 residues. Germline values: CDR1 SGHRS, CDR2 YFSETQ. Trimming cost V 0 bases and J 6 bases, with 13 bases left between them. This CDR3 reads CASSLGTVPANTIYF. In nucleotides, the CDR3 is TGCGCCAGCAGCTTGGGGACAGTTCCCGCAAACACCATATATTTT.

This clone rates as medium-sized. CDR3 nucleotides: TGTGCCAGCTCACCCGACAGCAGCTTCTACGAGCAGTACTTC. It codes for CASSPDSSFYEQYF. The rearrangement links TRBV18 to TRBJ2-7; a weak D match, TRBD1 (5 bases). The CDR3 is made up of 14 amino acids. Trimming pared 3 bases from V and 3 bases from J, leaving 12 bases between. From germline, CDR1 is KGHSH and CDR2 LQKENI. The full variable domain, with the rest looked up from reference TRBV18 and TRBJ2-7, is NAGVMQNPRHLVRRRGQEARLRCSPMKGHSHVYWYRQLPEEGLKFMVYLQKENIIDESGMPKERFSAEFPKEGPSILRIQQVVRGDSAAYFCASSPDSSFYEQYFGPGTRLTVT.

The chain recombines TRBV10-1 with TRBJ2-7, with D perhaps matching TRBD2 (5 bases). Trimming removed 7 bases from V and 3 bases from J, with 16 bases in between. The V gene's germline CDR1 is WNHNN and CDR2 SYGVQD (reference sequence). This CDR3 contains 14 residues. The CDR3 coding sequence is TGCGCCAGCAACCGGACTTCACAAGACTACGAGCAGTACTTC. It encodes CASNRTSQDYEQYF.

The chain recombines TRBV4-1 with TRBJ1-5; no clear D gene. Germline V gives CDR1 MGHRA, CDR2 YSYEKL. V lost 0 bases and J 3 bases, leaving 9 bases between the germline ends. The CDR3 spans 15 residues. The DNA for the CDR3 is TGCGCCAGCAGCCAAGATTTCCGGGACAATCAGCCCCAGCATTTT. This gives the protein CASSQDFRDNQPQHF.

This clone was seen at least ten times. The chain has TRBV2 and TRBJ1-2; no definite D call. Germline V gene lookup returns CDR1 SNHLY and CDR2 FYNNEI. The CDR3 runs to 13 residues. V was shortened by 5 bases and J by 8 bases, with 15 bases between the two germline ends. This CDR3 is CASSFREGEGYTF. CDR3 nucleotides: TGTGCCAGCAGTTTCCGGGAGGGAGAGGGCTACACCTTC.

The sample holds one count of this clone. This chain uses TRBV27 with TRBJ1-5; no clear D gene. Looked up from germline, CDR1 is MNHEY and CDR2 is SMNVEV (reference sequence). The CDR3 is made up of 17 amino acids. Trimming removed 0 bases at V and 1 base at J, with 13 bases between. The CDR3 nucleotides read TGTGCCAGCAGTTTATCCGAGACAACGATGAGCAATCAGCCCCAGCATTTT. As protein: CASSLSETTMSNQPQHF.

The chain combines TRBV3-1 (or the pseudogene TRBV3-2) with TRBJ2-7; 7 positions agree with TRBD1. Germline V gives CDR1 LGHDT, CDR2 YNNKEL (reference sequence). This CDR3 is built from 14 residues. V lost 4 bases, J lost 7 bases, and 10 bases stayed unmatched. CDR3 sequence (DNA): TGTGCCAGCAGCCGGGACAGTTTAGGTCGAGAGCAGTACTTC. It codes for CASSRDSLGREQYF.

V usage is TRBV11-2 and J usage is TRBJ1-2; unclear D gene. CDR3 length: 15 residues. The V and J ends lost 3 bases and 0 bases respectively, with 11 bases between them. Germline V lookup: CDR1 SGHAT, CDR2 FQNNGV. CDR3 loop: CASSLRTAPNYGYTF. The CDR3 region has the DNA TGTGCCAGCAGCTTGCGAACAGCTCCTAACTATGGCTACACCTTC.

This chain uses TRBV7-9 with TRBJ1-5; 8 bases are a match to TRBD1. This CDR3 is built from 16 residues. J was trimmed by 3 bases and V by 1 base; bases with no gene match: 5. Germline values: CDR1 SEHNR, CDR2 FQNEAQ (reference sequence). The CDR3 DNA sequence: TGTGCCAGCAGCTTAGGGACAGGGAGACACAATCAGCCCCAGCATTTT. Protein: CASSLGTGRHNQPQHF.

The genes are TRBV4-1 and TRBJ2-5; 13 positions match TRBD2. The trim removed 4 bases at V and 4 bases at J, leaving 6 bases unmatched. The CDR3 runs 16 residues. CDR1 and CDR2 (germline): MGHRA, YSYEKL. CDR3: CASSLGTSGVGETQYF. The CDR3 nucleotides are TGCGCCAGCAGCCTAGGGACTAGCGGGGTAGGAGAGACCCAGTACTTC.

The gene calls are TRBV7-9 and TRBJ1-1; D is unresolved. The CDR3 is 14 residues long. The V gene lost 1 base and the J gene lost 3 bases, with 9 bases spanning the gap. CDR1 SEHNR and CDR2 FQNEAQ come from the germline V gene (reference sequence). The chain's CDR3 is CASSLVSADTEAFF. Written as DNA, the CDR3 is TGTGCCAGCAGCTTAGTTTCTGCGGACACTGAAGCTTTCTTT.

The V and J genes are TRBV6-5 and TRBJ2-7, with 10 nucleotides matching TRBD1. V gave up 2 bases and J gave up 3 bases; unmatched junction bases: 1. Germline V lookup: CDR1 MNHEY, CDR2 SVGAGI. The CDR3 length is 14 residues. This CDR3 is CASSYGTGVYEQYF. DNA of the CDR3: TGTGCCAGCAGTTACGGGACAGGGGTCTACGAGCAGTACTTC.

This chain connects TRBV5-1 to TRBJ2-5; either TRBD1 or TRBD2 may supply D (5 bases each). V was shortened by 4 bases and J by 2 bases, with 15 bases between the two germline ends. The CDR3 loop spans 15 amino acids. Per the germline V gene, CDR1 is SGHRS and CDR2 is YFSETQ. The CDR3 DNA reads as TGCGCCAGCAGCGAGGCACCGGGACCTCAAGAGACCCAGTACTTC. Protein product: CASSEAPGPQETQYF.

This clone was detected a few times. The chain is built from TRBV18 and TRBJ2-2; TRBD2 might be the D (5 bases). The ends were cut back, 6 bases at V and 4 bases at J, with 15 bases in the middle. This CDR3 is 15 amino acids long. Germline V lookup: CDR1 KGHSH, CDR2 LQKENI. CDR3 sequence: CASSPWRAATGELFF. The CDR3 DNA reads TGTGCCAGCTCCCCCTGGCGGGCGGCCACCGGGGAGCTGTTTTTT.

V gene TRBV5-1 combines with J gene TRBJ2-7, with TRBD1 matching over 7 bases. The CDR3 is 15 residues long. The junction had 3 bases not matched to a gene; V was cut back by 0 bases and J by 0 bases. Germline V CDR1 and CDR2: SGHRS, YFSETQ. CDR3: CASSLATGDSYEQYF. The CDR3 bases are TGCGCCAGCAGCTTGGCCACAGGGGACTCCTACGAGCAGTACTTC.

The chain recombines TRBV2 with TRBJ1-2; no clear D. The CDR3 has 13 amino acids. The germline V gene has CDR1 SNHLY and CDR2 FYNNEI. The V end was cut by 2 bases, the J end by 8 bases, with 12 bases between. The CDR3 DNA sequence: TGTGCCAGCAGTGAACTGTCCGGTCGGGGCTACACCTTC. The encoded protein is CASSELSGRGYTF.

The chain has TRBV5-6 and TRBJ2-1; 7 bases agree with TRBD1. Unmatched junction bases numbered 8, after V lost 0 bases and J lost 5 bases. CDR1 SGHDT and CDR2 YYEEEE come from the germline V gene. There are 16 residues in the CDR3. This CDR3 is CASSLEVVTGHNEQFF. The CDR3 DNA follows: TGTGCCAGCAGCTTGGAAGTCGTGACAGGGCACAATGAGCAGTTCTTC.

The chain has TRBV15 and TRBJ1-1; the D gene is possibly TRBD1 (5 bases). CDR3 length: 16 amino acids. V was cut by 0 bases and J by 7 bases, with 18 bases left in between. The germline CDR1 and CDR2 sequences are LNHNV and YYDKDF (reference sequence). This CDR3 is CATSRDPRRRGIEAFF. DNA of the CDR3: TGTGCCACCAGCAGAGACCCCCGCCGTCGGGGGATTGAAGCTTTCTTT. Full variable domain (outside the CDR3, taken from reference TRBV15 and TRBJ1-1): DAMVIQNPRYQVTQFGKPVTLSCSQTLNHNVMYWYQQKSSQAPKLLFHYYDKDFNNEADTPDNFQSRRPNTSFCFLDIRSPGLGDTAMYLCATSRDPRRRGIEAFFGQGTRLTVV.

This CDR3 is CASSVGSGQPQHF. CDR3 sequence (DNA): TGTGCCAGCAGCGTAGGCTCCGGTCAGCCCCAGCATTTT. The gene calls are TRBV9 and TRBJ1-5; D ambiguous. CDR3 length: 13 amino acids. Germline CDR1 SGDLS, CDR2 YYNGEE. The V and J ends lost 0 bases and 6 bases respectively, with 7 bases between them.

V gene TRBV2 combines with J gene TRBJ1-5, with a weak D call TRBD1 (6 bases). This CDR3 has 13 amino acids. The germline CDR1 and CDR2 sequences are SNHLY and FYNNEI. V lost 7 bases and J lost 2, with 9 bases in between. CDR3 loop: CASTGERNQPQHF. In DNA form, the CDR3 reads TGTGCCAGCACAGGGGAGCGCAATCAGCCCCAGCATTTT.

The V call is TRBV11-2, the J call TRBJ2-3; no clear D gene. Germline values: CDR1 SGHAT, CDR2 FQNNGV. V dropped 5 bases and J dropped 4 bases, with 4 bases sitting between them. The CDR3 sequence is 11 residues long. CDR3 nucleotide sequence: TGTGCCAGCAGCGTATCAGATACGCAGTATTTT. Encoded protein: CASSVSDTQYF.

The CDR3 DNA follows: TGTGCCAGCAGCTTAGCGCTCGAGGGGAGCTCCTACAATGAGCAGTTCTTC. Its protein product is CASSLALEGSSYNEQFF. The chain joins TRBV7-9 to TRBJ2-1; D is possibly TRBD1 or TRBD2 (5 bases each). V shed 0 bases and J shed 0 bases, with 12 bases lying between them. This CDR3 has 17 residues. Germline CDR1 SEHNR, CDR2 FQNEAQ (reference sequence).

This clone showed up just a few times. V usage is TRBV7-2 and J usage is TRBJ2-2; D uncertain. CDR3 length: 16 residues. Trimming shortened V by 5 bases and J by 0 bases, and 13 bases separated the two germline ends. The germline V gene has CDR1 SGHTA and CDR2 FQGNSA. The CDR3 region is CASSPWGLANTGELFF. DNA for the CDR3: TGTGCCAGCAGCCCCTGGGGTCTGGCGAACACCGGGGAGCTGTTTTTT.

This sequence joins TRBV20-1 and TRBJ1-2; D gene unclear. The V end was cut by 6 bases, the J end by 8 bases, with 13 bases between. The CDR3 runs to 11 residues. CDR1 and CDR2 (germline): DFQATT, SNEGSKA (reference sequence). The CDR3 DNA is TGCAGTGCCCCTTCATCACGGGGCTACACCTTC. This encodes CSAPSSRGYTF.

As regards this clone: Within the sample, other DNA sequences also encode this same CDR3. The CDR3 reads CASSGGLNTEAFF. Here the CDR3 DNA reads TGTGCCAGCAGCGGCGGACTGAACACTGAAGCTTTCTTT. The chain carries TRBV9 and TRBJ1-1; D is uncertain. The CDR3 is 13 amino acids. The germline V gene has CDR1 SGDLS and CDR2 YYNGEE. V was trimmed by 3 bases and J by 0 bases, leaving 6 bases between them.

The CDR3: CASRYKITGPTEAFF. CDR3 in DNA: TGTGCCAGCAGATACAAAATAACAGGGCCCACTGAAGCTTTCTTT. The V gene is TRBV6-5, the J gene TRBJ1-1, with D possibly matching TRBD1 (6 bases). V lost 6 bases, J lost 4 bases, and 18 bases lay in between. This CDR3 spans 15 amino acids. The germline V gene has CDR1 MNHEY and CDR2 SVGAGI.

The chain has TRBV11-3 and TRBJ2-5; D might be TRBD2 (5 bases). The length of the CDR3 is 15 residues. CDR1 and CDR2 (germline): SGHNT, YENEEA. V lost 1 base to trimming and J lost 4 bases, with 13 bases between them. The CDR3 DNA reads TGTGCCAGCAGCTTAGCCTCGAGGAGCGGAGAGACCCAGTACTTC. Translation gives CASSLASRSGETQYF.

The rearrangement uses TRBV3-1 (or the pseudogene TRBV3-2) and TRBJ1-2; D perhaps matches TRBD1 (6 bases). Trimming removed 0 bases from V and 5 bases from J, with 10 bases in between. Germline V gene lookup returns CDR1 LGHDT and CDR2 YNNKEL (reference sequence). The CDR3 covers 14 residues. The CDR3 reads CASSQDTTGYGYTF. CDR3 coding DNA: TGTGCCAGCAGCCAAGACACGACAGGTTATGGCTACACCTTC.

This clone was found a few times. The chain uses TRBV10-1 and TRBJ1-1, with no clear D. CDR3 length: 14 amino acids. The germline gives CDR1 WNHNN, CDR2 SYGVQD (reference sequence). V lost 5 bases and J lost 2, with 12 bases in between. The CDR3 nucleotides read TGCGCCAGCAGTCCGGACGGAGACAACACTGAAGCTTTCTTT. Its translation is CASSPDGDNTEAFF.

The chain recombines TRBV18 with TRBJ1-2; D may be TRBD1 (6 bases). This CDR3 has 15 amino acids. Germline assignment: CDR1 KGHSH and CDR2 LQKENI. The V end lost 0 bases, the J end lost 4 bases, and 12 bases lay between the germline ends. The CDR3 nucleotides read TGTGCCAGCTCACCACCGGACAGCCCAATCTATGGCTACACCTTC. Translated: CASSPPDSPIYGYTF.

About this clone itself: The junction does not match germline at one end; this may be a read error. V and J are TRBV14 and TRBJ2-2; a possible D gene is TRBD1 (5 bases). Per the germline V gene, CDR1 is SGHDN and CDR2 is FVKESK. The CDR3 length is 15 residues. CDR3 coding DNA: TGTGCCGGCAGCCAAGATCATAGGACACCCGGGGAGCTGTTTTTT. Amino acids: CAGSQDHRTPGELFF.